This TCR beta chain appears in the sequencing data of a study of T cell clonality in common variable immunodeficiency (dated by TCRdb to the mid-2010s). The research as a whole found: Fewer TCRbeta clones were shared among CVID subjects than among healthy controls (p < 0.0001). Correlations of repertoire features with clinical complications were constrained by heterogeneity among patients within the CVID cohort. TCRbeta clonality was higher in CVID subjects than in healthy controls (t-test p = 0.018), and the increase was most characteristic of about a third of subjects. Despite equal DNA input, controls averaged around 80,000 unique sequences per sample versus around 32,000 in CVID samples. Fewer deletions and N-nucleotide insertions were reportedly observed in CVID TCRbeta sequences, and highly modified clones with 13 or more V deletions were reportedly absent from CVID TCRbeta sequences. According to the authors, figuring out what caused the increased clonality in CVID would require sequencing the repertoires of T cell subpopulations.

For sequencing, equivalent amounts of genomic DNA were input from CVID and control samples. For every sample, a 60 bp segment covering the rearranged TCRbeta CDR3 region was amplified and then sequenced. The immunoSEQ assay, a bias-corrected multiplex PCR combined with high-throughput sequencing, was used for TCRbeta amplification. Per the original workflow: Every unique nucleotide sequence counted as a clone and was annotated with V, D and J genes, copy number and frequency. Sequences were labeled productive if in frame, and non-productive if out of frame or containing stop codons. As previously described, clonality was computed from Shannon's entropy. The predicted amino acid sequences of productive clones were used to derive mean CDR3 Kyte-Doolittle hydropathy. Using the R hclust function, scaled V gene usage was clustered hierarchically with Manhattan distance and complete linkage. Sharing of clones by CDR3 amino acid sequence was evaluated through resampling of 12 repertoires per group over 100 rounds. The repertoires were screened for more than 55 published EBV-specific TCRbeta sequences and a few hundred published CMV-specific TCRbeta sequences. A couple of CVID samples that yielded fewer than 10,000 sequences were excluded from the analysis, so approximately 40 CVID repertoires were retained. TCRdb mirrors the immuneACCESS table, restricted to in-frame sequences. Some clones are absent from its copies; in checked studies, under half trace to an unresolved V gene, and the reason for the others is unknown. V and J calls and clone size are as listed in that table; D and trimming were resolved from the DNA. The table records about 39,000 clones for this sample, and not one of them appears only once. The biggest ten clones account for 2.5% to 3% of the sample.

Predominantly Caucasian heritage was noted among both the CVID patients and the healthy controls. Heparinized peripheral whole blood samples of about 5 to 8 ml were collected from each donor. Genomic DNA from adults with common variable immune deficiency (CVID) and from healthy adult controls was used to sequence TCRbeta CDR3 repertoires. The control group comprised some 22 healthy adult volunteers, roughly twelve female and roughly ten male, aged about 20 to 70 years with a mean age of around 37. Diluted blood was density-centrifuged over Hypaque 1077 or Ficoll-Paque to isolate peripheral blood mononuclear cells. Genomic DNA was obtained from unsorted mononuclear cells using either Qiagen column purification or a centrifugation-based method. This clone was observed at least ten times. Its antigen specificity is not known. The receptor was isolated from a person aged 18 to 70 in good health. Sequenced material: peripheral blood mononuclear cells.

The CDR3 corresponds to CASSKQGLNTEAFF. CDR3 DNA, as far as it was read: TGTGCCAGCAGCAAACAGGGTTTGAACACTGAA. The sequence links TRBV7-2 to TRBJ1-1; perhaps TRBD1 is the D gene, with 6 bases matching. The read comes to an end 3 residues before the CDR3 does, leaving the germline J gene to fill in the end. From the germline V gene, CDR1 is SGHTA and CDR2 is FQGNSA. V is pared back by 5 bases and J by 0 bases, with 10 bases lying between the germline termini. The CDR3 measures 14 amino acids from cysteine to phenylalanine. The DNA covers only part of the CDR3, 33 bases in frame from base 1. The full variable domain, completed from the reference TRBV7-2 and TRBJ1-1 proteins outside the CDR3, reads GAGVSQSPSNKVTEKGKDVELRCDPISGHTALYWYRQSLGQGLEFLIYFQGNSAPDKSGLPSDRFSAERTGGSVSTLTIQRTQQEDSAVYLCASSKQGLNTEAFFGQGTRLTVV.